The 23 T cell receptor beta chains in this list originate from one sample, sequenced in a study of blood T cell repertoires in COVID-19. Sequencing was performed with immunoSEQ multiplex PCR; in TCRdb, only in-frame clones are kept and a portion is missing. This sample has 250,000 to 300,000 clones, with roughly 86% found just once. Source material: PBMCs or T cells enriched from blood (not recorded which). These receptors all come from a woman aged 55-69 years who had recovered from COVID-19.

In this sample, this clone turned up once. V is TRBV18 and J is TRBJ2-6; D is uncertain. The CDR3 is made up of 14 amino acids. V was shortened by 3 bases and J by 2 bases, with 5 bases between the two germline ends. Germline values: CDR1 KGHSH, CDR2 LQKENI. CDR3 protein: CASSPGPGANVLTF. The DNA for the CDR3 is TGTGCCAGCTCACCCGGTCCTGGGGCCAACGTCCTGACTTTC.

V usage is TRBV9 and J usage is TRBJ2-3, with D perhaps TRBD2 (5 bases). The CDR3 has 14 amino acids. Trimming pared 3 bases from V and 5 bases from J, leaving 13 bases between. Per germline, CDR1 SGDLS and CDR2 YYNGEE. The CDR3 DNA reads TGTGCCAGCAGCGGAGGGAAATCAGGAGATACGCAGTATTTT. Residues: CASSGGKSGDTQYF.

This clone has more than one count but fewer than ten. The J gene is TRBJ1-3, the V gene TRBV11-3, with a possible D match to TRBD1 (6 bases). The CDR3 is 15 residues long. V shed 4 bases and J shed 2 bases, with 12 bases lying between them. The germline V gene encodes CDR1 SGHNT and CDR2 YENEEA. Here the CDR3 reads CASSSGGGPGNTIYF. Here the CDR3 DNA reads TGTGCCAGCAGCTCCGGGGGGGGGCCTGGAAACACCATATATTTT. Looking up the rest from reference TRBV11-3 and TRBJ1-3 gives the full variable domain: EAGVVQSPRYKIIEKKQPVAFWCNPISGHNTLYWYLQNLGQGPELLIRYENEEAVDDSQLPKDRFSAERLKGVDSTLKIQPAELGDSAVYLCASSSGGGPGNTIYFGEGSWLTVV.

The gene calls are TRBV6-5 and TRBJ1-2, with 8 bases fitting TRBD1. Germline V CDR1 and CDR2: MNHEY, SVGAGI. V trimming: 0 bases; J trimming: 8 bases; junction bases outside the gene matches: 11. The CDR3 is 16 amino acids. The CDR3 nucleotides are TGTGCCAGCAGTTACTCGGACAGGGCCGTGGTAGGAGGCTACACCTTC. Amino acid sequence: CASSYSDRAVVGGYTF.

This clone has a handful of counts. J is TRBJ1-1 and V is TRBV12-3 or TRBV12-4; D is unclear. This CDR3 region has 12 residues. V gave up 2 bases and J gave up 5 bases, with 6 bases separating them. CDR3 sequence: CASSLSLTEAFF. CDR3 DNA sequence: TGTGCCAGCAGTTTAAGTCTAACTGAAGCTTTCTTT.

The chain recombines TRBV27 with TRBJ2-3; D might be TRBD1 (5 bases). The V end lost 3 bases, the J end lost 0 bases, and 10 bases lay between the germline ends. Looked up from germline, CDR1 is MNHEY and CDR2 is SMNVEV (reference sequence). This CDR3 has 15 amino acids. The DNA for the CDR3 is TGTGCCAGCAGTTTTCAGGGAACTAGCACAGATACGCAGTATTTT. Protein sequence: CASSFQGTSTDTQYF.

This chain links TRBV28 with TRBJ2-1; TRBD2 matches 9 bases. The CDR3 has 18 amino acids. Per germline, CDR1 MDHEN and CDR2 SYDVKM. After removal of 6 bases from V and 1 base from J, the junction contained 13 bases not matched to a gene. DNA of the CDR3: TGTGCCAGCAGCTCTACTCCGGGACTAGCAATTTCCTACAATGAGCAGTTCTTC. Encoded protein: CASSSTPGLAISYNEQFF.

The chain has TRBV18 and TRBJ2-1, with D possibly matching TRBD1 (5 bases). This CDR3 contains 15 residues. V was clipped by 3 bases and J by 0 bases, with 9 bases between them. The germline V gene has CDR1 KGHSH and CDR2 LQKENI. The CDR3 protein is CASSPTDSSYNEQFF. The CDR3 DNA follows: TGTGCCAGCTCACCGACAGACAGCTCCTACAATGAGCAGTTCTTC.

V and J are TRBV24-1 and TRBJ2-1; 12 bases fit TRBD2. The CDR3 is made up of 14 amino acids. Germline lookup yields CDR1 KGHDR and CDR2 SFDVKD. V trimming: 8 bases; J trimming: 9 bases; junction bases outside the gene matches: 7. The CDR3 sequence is CATKKTSGRSEQFF. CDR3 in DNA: TGTGCCACCAAAAAGACTAGCGGGAGAAGTGAGCAGTTCTTC.

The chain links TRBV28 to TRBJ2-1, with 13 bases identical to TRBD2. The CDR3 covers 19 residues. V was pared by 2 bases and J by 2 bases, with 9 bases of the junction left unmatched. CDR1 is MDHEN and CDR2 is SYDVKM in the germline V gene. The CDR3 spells CASSLPRRLAGGTYNEQFF. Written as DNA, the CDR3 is TGTGCCAGCAGTTTACCCCGTCGACTAGCGGGGGGTACCTACAATGAGCAGTTCTTC.

The CDR3 nucleotides are TGTGCCAGCAGTTATGGGGGGTCGAATGGAAACACCATATATTTT. This codes for CASSYGGSNGNTIYF. The chain recombines TRBV6-5 with TRBJ1-3; D may be TRBD1 (5 bases). Germline CDR1 reads MNHEY; CDR2 reads SVGAGI. The CDR3 loop spans 15 amino acids. Between the trimmed V and J ends, which lost 3 bases and 3 bases, there was a span of 12 bases.

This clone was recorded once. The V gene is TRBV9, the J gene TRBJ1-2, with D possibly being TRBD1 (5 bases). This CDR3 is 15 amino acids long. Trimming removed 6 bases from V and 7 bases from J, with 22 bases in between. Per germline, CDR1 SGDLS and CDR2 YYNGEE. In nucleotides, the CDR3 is TGTGCCAGCACTCCCCCAGGGCAAGCCCAGTTTGGCTACACCTTC. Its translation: CASTPPGQAQFGYTF. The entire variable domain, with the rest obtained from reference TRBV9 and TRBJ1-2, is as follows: DSGVTQTPKHLITATGQRVTLRCSPRSGDLSVYWYQQSLDQGLQFLIQYYNGEERAKGNILERFSAQQFPDLHSELNLSSLELGDSALYFCASTPPGQAQFGYTFGSGTRLTVV.

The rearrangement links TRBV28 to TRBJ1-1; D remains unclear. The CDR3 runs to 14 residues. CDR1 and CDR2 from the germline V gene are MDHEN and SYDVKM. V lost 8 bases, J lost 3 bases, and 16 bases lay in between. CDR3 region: CASGVLGLHTEAFF. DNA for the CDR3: TGTGCCAGCGGAGTTCTGGGTCTACACACTGAAGCTTTCTTT.

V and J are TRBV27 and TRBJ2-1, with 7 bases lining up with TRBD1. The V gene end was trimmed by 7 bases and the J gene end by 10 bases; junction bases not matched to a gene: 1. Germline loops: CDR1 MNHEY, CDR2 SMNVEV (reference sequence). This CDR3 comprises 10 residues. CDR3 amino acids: CASKGGEQFF. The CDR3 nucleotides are TGTGCCAGCAAAGGGGGCGAGCAGTTCTTC.

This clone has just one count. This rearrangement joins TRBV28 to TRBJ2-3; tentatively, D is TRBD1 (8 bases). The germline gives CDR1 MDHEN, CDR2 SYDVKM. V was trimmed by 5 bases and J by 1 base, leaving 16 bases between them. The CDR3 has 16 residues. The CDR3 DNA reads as TGTGCCAGCAGTCCCCACAGGGGGAGGGGCACAGATACGCAGTATTTT. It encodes CASSPHRGRGTDTQYF.

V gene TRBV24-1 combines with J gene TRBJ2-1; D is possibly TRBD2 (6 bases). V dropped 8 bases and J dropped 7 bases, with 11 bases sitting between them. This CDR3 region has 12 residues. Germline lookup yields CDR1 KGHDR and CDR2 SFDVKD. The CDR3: CATTGGVNEQFF. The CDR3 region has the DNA TGTGCCACCACAGGAGGGGTAAATGAGCAGTTCTTC.

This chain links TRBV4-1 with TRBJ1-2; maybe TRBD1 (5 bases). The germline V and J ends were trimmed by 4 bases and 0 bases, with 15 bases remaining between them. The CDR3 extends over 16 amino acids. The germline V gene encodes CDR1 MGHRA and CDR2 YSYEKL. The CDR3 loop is CASSLDSRSANYGYTF. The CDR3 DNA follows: TGCGCCAGCAGCCTTGACAGCCGATCAGCTAACTATGGCTACACCTTC.

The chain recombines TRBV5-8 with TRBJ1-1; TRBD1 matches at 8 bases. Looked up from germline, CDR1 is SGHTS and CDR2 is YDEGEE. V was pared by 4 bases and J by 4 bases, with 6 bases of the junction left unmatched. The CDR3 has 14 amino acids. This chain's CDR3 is CASSIGTGGTEAFF. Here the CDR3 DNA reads TGTGCCAGCAGCATCGGGACAGGAGGCACTGAAGCTTTCTTT.

The CDR3 is CATSHQGSSGELFF. The CDR3 region has the DNA TGTGCCACCAGTCACCAGGGAAGTTCCGGGGAGCTGTTTTTT. The V call is TRBV24-1, the J call TRBJ2-2; maybe TRBD1 (5 bases). The germline gives CDR1 KGHDR, CDR2 SFDVKD. The V end lost 6 bases, the J end lost 6 bases, and 13 bases lay between the germline ends. This CDR3 contains 14 residues.

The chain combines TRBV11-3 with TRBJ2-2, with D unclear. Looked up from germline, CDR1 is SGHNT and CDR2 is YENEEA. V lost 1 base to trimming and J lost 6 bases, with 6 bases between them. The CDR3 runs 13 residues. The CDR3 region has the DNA TGTGCCAGCAGCTTAGTACGAGCCGGGGAGCTGTTTTTT. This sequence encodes CASSLVRAGELFF.

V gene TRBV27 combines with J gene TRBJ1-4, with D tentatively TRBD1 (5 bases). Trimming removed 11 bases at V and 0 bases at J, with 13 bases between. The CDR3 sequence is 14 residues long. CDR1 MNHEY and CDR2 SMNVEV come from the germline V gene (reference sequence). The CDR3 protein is CAAGGIATNEKLFF. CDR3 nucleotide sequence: TGTGCCGCCGGGGGGATTGCAACTAATGAAAAACTGTTTTTT.

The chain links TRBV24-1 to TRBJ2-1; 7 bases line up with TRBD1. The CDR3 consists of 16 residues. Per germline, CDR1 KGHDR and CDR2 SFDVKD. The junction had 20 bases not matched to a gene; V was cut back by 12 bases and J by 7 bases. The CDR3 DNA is TGTGCCGCCTCGTCAAGGGGGCAGCAGGCGTCGAATGAGCAGTTCTTC. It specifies CAASSRGQQASNEQFF.

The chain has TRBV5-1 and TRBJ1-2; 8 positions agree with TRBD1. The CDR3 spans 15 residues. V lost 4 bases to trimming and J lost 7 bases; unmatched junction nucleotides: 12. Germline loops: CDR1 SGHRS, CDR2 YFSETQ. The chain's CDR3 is CASSPTTGVEGGYTF. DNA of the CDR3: TGCGCCAGCAGCCCCACGACAGGGGTTGAGGGTGGCTACACCTTC.